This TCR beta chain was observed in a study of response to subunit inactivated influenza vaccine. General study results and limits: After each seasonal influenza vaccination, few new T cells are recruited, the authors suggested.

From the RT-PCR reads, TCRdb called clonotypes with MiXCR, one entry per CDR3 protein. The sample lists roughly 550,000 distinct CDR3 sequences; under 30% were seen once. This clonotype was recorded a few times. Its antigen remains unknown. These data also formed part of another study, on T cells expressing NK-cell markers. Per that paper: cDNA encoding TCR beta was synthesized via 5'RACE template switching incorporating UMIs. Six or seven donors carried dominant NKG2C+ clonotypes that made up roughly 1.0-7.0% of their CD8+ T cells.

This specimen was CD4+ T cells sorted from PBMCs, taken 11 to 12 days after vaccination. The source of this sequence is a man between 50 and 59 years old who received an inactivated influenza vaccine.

CDR3 in DNA: TGTGCCAGCAGCGTAGGATTCCAAGGGGGGTCCTACAATGAGCAGTTCTTC. Its protein is CASSVGFQGGSYNEQFF. V gene TRBV9 combines with J gene TRBJ2-1; D tentatively reads TRBD1 or TRBD2 (6 bases each). The V end lost 0 bases, the J end lost 1 base, and 14 bases lay between the germline ends. The CDR3 loop spans 17 amino acids. Looked up from germline, CDR1 is SGDLS and CDR2 is YYNGEE.